This TCR beta chain emerged from a study of beta chain features in type 1 diabetes. What was sequenced were expressed TCRB transcripts, since all of the isolated RNA had been reverse transcribed. Naive, central memory and regulatory T cell samples averaged roughly 3.7 million reads. Here immunoSEQ multiplex PCR was the method, and the copy in TCRdb shows in-frame clones only, minus some. This table holds fewer than 250,000 clones, 13% to 15% found once. This clone was counted between two and nine times. CDR3 size: 14 residues. Trimming at V came to 2 bases and at J to 5 bases, leaving 1 base not matched to a gene. Germline-derived CDR1 and CDR2 are SGDLS and YYNGEE.

The clonotype originates from a middle-aged woman in good health. V is TRBV9 and J is TRBJ2-7; the match to TRBD2 covers 13 bases. The specimen sequenced was naive CD4+ T cells from blood. The CDR3 sequence is CASSVGTSGDEQYF. The DNA of the CDR3 is TGTGCCAGCAGCGTTGGGACTAGCGGGGACGAGCAGTACTTC.